A selection of T cell receptor beta chains follows, all from one sample in a study of T-cell reconstitution after alpha-beta-depleted transplantation in children. MiXCR was run by TCRdb on the PCR reads, yielding one entry per CDR3 protein. The sample holds approximately 400,000 distinct CDR3 sequences, approximately 10% seen once. The input for sequencing was PBMCs from the stem cell graft donor, taken from the stem cell graft. The source is a human donor who donated a stem cell graft to a child with acute myeloid leukemia. CDR3s include the opening cysteine and the closing phenylalanine or tryptophan. A D gene is named only where the DNA matches it firmly. Part of the rows lack a size; the others show once, few, many or a class for expanded clones.

abundance	j_gene	d_gene	v_gene	CDR3aa	CDR3nt
NA	TRBJ2-5	NA	TRBV29-1	CSVVRGRSQETQYF	TGCAGCGTTGTGAGGGGAAGGTCCCAAGAGACCCAGTACTTC
NA	TRBJ2-5	NA	TRBV5-1	CASSMGGETQYF	TGCGCCAGCAGTATGGGGGGTGAGACCCAGTACTTC
many	TRBJ2-5	TRBD1	TRBV6-2/TRBV6-3	CASSYMTGGRQETQYF	TGTGCCAGCAGTTACATGACAGGGGGAAGGCAAGAGACCCAGTACTTC
many	TRBJ2-5	TRBD1	TRBV20-1	CSAEHRGRPETQYF	TGCAGTGCTGAACACAGGGGGCGTCCAGAGACCCAGTACTTC
few	TRBJ2-5	TRBD2	TRBV10-3	CAIKAGEVETQYF	TGTGCCATCAAGGCGGGAGAGGTGGAGACCCAGTACTTC
few	TRBJ2-5	TRBD2	TRBV11-2	CASSLERGGFETQYF	TGTGCCAGCAGCTTAGAGCGGGGGGGTTTTGAGACCCAGTACTTC
NA	TRBJ2-7	TRBD1	TRBV25-1	CAIGTGTGIFDEQYF	TGTGCCATCGGAACCGGGACAGGGATTTTCGACGAGCAGTACTTC
NA	TRBJ1-6	TRBD1	TRBV6-5	CASGDRRSPLHF	TGTGCCAGCGGGGACAGACGGTCACCCCTCCACTTT
NA	TRBJ2-1	TRBD2	TRBV5-5	CASSPGGAGQFF	TGTGCCAGCAGCCCCGGGGGGGCCGGGCAGTTCTTC
few	TRBJ2-7	NA	TRBV7-2	CASSLGASAAYEQYF	TGTGCCAGCAGCTTAGGGGCTAGCGCGGCCTACGAGCAGTACTTC
few	TRBJ2-1	NA	TRBV10-3	CAISESSWASVSYNEQFF	TGTGCCATCAGTGAGTCCTCTTGGGCTAGCGTCTCCTACAATGAGCAGTTCTTC
once	TRBJ1-6	NA	TRBV11-2	CASSLDRADYNSPLHF	TGTGCCAGCAGTCTGGACCGGGCGGATTATAATTCACCCCTCCACTTT
few	TRBJ2-2	NA	TRBV7-8	CASSTGIAGELFF	TGTGCCAGCAGCACTGGTATCGCCGGGGAGCTGTTTTTT
few	TRBJ2-1	TRBD2	TRBV6-5	CASSYLSSGNYNEQFF	TGTGCCAGCAGTTACCTTTCTAGCGGGAACTACAATGAGCAGTTCTTC
NA	TRBJ2-1	NA	TRBV29-1	CSVFWRYNEQFF	NA
many	TRBJ2-3	NA	TRBV4-2	CASNPVPGVDTDTQYF	TGTGCCAGCAACCCCGTCCCGGGAGTAGACACAGATACGCAGTATTTT
NA	TRBJ2-1	TRBD1	TRBV6-2/TRBV6-3	CASSQQGFEQFF	TGTGCCAGCAGTCAACAGGGGTTTGAGCAGTTCTTC
few	TRBJ2-1	TRBD2	TRBV20-1	CSAYSGRLHEQFF	TGCAGTGCATATAGCGGGAGACTCCATGAGCAGTTCTTC
many	TRBJ2-3	NA	TRBV20-1	CSRFRTDTQYF	TGCAGTCGCTTCCGCACAGATACGCAGTATTTT
many	TRBJ2-7	NA	TRBV20-1	CSARDSRTYEQYF	TGCAGTGCTAGAGATAGCCGGACCTACGAGCAGTACTTC
few	TRBJ2-3	NA	TRBV6-1	CASSRAPTNTDTQYF	TGTGCCAGCAGCAGGGCCCCTACAAACACAGATACGCAGTATTTT
many	TRBJ2-5	TRBD1	TRBV12-3/TRBV12-4	CASSLAGQDPQETQYF	TGTGCCAGCAGTTTAGCGGGACAGGACCCTCAAGAGACCCAGTACTTC